The present entry profiles one T cell receptor (beta chain) with its context. This sample was included in a study of shared clonotypes between healthy human individuals. The study drew its donors from healthy HIV-negative adults without recent acute infections or vaccinations. TCRdb's table, derived via immunoSEQ multiplex PCR, lists solely in-frame clones and lacks some. This sample has about 96,000 clones, with 60% to 70% found just once. This receptor was identified in a man aged 25-40 years in good health. Specimen: memory CD8+ T cells sorted from blood. This sample's subset: CD45RO+ cells pooled with CCR7-negative TemRA cells.

DNA of the CDR3: TGTGCCAGCTCGACAGGGGGCGCGAGCATTCAGTACTTC. Protein: CASSTGGASIQYF. The chain couples TRBV6-6 to TRBJ2-4, with 10 bases that match TRBD1. The CDR3 is 13 residues long. Losses at the gene ends were 8 bases for V and 9 bases for J; bases not matched to a gene: 7. Germline CDR1 and CDR2: MNHNY and SVGAGI (reference sequence).